This is a list of T cell receptor beta chains from one sample in a study of cytomegalovirus exposure and HLA in healthy donors. Only in-frame clones appear in the TCRdb table, and some are missing; sequencing was by immunoSEQ multiplex PCR. The sample lists approximately 220,000 clones; about 83% were seen once. What was sequenced was PBMCs. The origin of the receptors is a man aged 18 to 30 in good health and CMV-seronegative. CDR3s include the opening cysteine and the closing phenylalanine or tryptophan. D genes are given only for firm matches. A row's size may be missing; if present it is once, few, many or a size class.

clone size	D gene	J gene	V gene	CDR3 protein	CDR3 DNA
-	TRBD1	TRBJ1-4	TRBV5-4	CASSALGTVNEKLFF	TGTGCCAGCAGCGCCCTGGGGACAGTTAATGAAAAACTGTTTTTT
-	-	TRBJ2-7	TRBV5-1	CASSLASLVPTPNEQYF	TGCGCCAGCAGCTTGGCCTCGCTTGTCCCTACCCCCAACGAGCAGTACTTC
-	-	TRBJ2-3	TRBV28	CASSEGHHDTQYF	TGTGCCAGCAGCGAGGGTCACCACGATACGCAGTATTTT
-	-	TRBJ1-6	TRBV28	CATAKQVNSPLHF	TGTGCCACCGCCAAACAGGTTAATTCACCCCTCCACTTT
-	-	TRBJ1-2	TRBV2	CASNLDRTYGYTF	TGTGCCAGCAACCTAGACAGGACCTATGGCTACACCTTC
many	TRBD2	TRBJ2-3	TRBV5-4	CASSSGLAGSTDTQYF	TGTGCCAGCAGCTCCGGACTAGCGGGCAGCACAGATACGCAGTATTTT
few	-	TRBJ1-2	TRBV11-2	CASSLGFGYGYTF	TGTGCCAGCAGCTTAGGTTTCGGGTATGGCTACACCTTC
once	-	TRBJ2-1	TRBV7-3	CASSVTGRDEQFF	TGTGCCAGCAGCGTCACAGGGCGGGATGAGCAGTTCTTC
-	TRBD2	TRBJ2-3	TRBV9	CASSPLAGAGTDTQYF	TGTGCCAGCAGCCCGCTAGCGGGAGCAGGTACAGATACGCAGTATTTT
once	TRBD1	TRBJ2-7	TRBV7-6	CASSLALAGGNHEQYF	TGTGCCAGCAGCTTAGCGCTGGCAGGGGGCAACCACGAGCAGTACTTC
-	-	TRBJ1-2	TRBV28	CASSLFSLNYGYTF	TGTGCCAGCAGTTTATTTTCGCTAAACTATGGCTACACCTTC
-	TRBD1	TRBJ2-1	TRBV7-6	CASSSPRDGTGDYNEQFF	TGTGCCAGCAGCTCTCCCCGGGACGGGACAGGGGACTACAATGAGCAGTTCTTC
-	TRBD2	TRBJ2-7	TRBV7-8	CASSLVGLAGASVYEQYF	TGTGCCAGCAGCTTAGTGGGACTAGCGGGGGCCAGCGTCTACGAGCAGTACTTC
-	-	TRBJ1-1	TRBV6-1	CASSWGQNTEAFF	TGTGCCAGCAGTTGGGGACAGAACACTGAAGCTTTCTTT
-	-	TRBJ1-4	TRBV7-9	CASSRWTATNEKLFF	TGTGCCAGCAGCCGGTGGACTGCAACTAATGAAAAACTGTTTTTT
-	TRBD2	TRBJ2-2	TRBV5-1	CASSPSGRASIGTGELFF	TGCGCCAGCAGTCCAAGCGGGAGGGCCTCGATAGGCACCGGGGAGCTGTTTTTT
-	TRBD2	TRBJ2-7	TRBV15	CATSSEGTSGSGEQYF	TGTGCCACCAGCAGTGAAGGGACTAGCGGGAGCGGCGAGCAGTACTTC
once	-	TRBJ1-2	TRBV6-1	CAGRPASNYGYTF	TGTGCGGGTCGTCCGGCTAGTAACTATGGCTACACCTTC
once	-	TRBJ1-2	TRBV27	CASSTRTSYGYTF	TGTGCCAGCAGTACCCGGACAAGCTATGGCTACACCTTC
-	-	TRBJ1-6	TRBV5-1	CASSPDRSYNSPLHF	TGCGCCAGCAGCCCTGACAGATCCTATAATTCACCCCTCCACTTT
-	TRBD2	TRBJ2-2	TRBV4-1	CASSQGPGTSYTGELFF	TGCGCCAGCAGCCAAGGCCCCGGGACTAGCTATACCGGGGAGCTGTTTTTT
-	TRBD2	TRBJ2-5	TRBV28	CASSSRLAEVKETQYF	TGTGCCAGCAGTTCCAGACTAGCGGAGGTTAAAGAGACCCAGTACTTC
-	-	TRBJ2-7	TRBV15	CATSRDQGFEQYF	TGTGCCACCAGCAGAGACCAGGGCTTCGAGCAGTACTTC
-	TRBD2	TRBJ2-5	TRBV4-2	CASSQETSGRAAETQYF	TGTGCCAGCAGCCAAGAGACTAGCGGGAGGGCTGCCGAGACCCAGTACTTC
-	-	TRBJ2-2	TRBV28	CASSLRRGHTGELFF	TGTGCCAGCAGTTTGAGGAGGGGGCACACCGGGGAGCTGTTTTTT
-	-	TRBJ1-3	TRBV28	CASREETVGNTIYF	TGTGCCAGCCGCGAAGAAACGGTGGGAAACACCATATATTTT
-	TRBD2	TRBJ2-4	TRBV6-7	CASSHQVAGVNIQYF	TGTGCCAGCAGTCACCAGGTAGCGGGAGTAAACATTCAGTACTTC
few	TRBD2	TRBJ2-2	TRBV7-2	CASSLAAGGRELFF	TGTGCCAGCAGCTTAGCAGCGGGGGGGAGGGAGCTGTTTTTT
-	-	TRBJ2-1	TRBV27	CATGTSYNEQFF	TGTGCCACAGGAACTTCCTACAATGAGCAGTTCTTC
-	-	TRBJ2-7	TRBV5-1	CASSLGTNRDEQYF	TGCGCCAGCAGCTTGGGGACAAATCGGGACGAGCAGTACTTC
-	-	TRBJ2-1	TRBV19	CASTQEDSQRNEQFF	TGTGCCAGTACCCAGGAGGACAGCCAACGCAATGAGCAGTTCTTC
-	-	TRBJ2-7	TRBV5-1	CASSWGQSYEQYF	TGCGCCAGCAGCTGGGGACAATCCTACGAGCAGTACTTC
-	TRBD1	TRBJ2-7	TRBV29-1	CSVEIQDRAYEQYF	TGCAGCGTTGAAATTCAGGACAGGGCCTACGAGCAGTACTTC
-	TRBD2	TRBJ2-1	TRBV28	CASSPSSGGLYNEQFF	TGTGCCAGCAGTCCTTCTAGCGGGGGGCTTTATAATGAGCAGTTCTTC
-	-	TRBJ1-5	TRBV10-3	CAISDRGKLSDGNQPQHF	TGTGCCATCAGTGATCGAGGGAAACTGAGTGATGGCAATCAGCCCCAGCATTTT
-	-	TRBJ2-7	TRBV28	CASSEIGVSYEQYF	TGTGCCAGCAGCGAGATCGGGGTTTCCTACGAGCAGTACTTC
few	-	TRBJ1-5	TRBV2	CASSDMAGHNQPQHF	TGTGCCAGCAGTGATATGGCAGGTCACAATCAGCCCCAGCATTTT
-	-	TRBJ2-7	TRBV29-1	CSVIGQTYEQYF	TGCAGCGTTATAGGACAGACCTACGAGCAGTACTTC
-	TRBD1	TRBJ1-5	TRBV5-6	CASSSGTGHQPQHF	TGTGCCAGCAGCTCGGGGACAGGGCATCAGCCCCAGCATTTT
-	-	TRBJ2-7	TRBV4-1	CASSQDQGGEQYF	TGCGCCAGCAGCCAAGACCAGGGAGGCGAGCAGTACTTC
-	-	TRBJ2-4	TRBV20-1	CSALRENIQYF	TGCAGTGCCCTACGGGAAAACATTCAGTACTTC
-	TRBD1	TRBJ1-2	TRBV7-2	CASSYLGQLMKETYGYTF	TGTGCCAGCAGCTACCTGGGACAGCTCATGAAGGAAACCTATGGCTACACCTTC
few	-	TRBJ2-5	TRBV4-2	CASSQPGGSQTQYF	TGTGCCAGCAGCCAACCCGGGGGAAGCCAGACCCAGTACTTC
-	-	TRBJ2-5	TRBV25-1	CASRSFQETQYF	TGTGCCAGCAGATCATTCCAAGAGACCCAGTACTTC
many	-	TRBJ2-7	TRBV27	CASSSSLGGGSSYEQYF	TGTGCCAGCAGTTCCTCCCTGGGAGGGGGGAGTTCCTACGAGCAGTACTTC
-	TRBD2	TRBJ2-7	TRBV6-5	CASSYTSSGRAYEQYF	TGTGCCAGCAGTTACACCTCTAGCGGGAGGGCCTACGAGCAGTACTTC
-	-	TRBJ2-7	TRBV6-5	CASRPGISYEQYF	TGTGCCAGCAGGCCGGGGATCTCCTACGAGCAGTACTTC
-	-	TRBJ2-3	TRBV7-9	CAVGGKYRTDTQYF	TGTGCCGTGGGGGGAAAATACCGCACAGATACGCAGTATTTT
-	-	TRBJ1-1	TRBV6-1	CASLDRIAEAFF	TGTGCCAGTCTCGACAGGATCGCTGAAGCTTTCTTT
-	-	TRBJ1-2	TRBV4-1	CASSPARGNYGYTF	TGCGCCAGCAGCCCAGCCCGGGGGAACTATGGCTACACCTTC
few	-	TRBJ1-3	TRBV19	CASRRRDTIYF	TGTGCCAGTAGAAGGAGGGACACCATATATTTT
-	-	TRBJ1-3	TRBV6-5	CASRPNTGMGNTIYF	TGTGCCAGCAGGCCTAATACAGGGATGGGTAACACCATATATTTT
-	-	TRBJ2-3	TRBV7-2	CASSLRDFSGTDTQYF	TGTGCCAGCAGCTTACGGGATTTCTCGGGAACAGATACGCAGTATTTT
-	-	TRBJ2-5	TRBV20-1	CSVRYQETQYF	TGCAGTGTGCGCTACCAAGAGACCCAGTACTTC
-	TRBD1	TRBJ1-4	TRBV5-1	CASSLGQGNEKLFF	TGCGCCAGCAGCTTGGGACAGGGAAATGAAAAACTGTTTTTT
-	-	TRBJ1-6	TRBV6-1	CASSQGGNSPLHF	TGTGCCAGCAGCCAGGGAGGGAATTCACCCCTCCACTTT
-	-	TRBJ1-6	TRBV28	CASSLAGGMNSPLHF	TGTGCCAGCAGTTTGGCGGGAGGGATGAATTCACCCCTCCACTTT
-	-	TRBJ2-1	TRBV9	CASSAGLNRAHEQFF	TGTGCCAGCAGCGCAGGGTTAAACAGGGCCCATGAGCAGTTCTTC
few	TRBD2	TRBJ2-7	TRBV19	CASSRLAGNVHEQYF	TGTGCCAGTAGTCGATTAGCGGGAAACGTACACGAGCAGTACTTC
-	-	TRBJ2-3	TRBV9	CASSVEAGADTQYF	TGTGCCAGCAGCGTGGAGGCCGGGGCAGATACGCAGTATTTT